This TCR beta chain originates from a study of a mutant IDH1 vaccine in newly diagnosed glioma. Study-level background: Vaccine dosing followed radiotherapy by 4-6 weeks, or accompanied temozolomide cycles.

Comment on this clone: What it binds is not known.

Stated time point: week 23, last vaccination. The study gave 300 ug of mutant IDH1 20-mer peptide per vaccine dose, with topical imiquimod. Points from the study as a whole: With respect to changes in top peripheral T cell clonotypes, pseudoprogression seemed unrelated.

The protocol was immunoSEQ multiplex PCR, while the TCRdb copy is restricted to in-frame clones and leaves out a portion. Of 40,000 to 45,000 clones in the sample, approximately 84% were seen once. CDR1 and CDR2 (germline): GTSNPN, SVGIG (reference sequence). Deletions cut 7 bases from V and 0 bases from J, with 13 bases between. CDR3 size: 14 residues. This chain uses TRBV30 with TRBJ2-1; no firm D call. The TCR originated in a woman aged 18-35 years with glioma. Some clones in this sample may be carry-over from other donors' samples. The specimen comprised PBMCs, sampled from a glioma patient whose treatment included an IDH1 peptide vaccine. CDR3 bases: TGTGCCTCCTACACTCCTCGCTCCTACAATGAGCAGTTCTTC. Its protein is CASYTPRSYNEQFF. Full variable domain (outside the CDR3, taken from reference TRBV30 and TRBJ2-1): SQTIHQWPATLVQPVGSPLSLECTVEGTSNPNLYWYRQAAGRGLQLLFYSVGIGQISSEVPQNLSASRPQDRQFILSSKKLLLSDSGFYLCASYTPRSYNEQFFGPGTRLTVL.